This entry lists 14 T cell receptor beta chains sequenced from one sample in a study of radiotherapy plus CTLA-4 blockade in lung cancer. Using immunoSEQ multiplex PCR, the repertoire was profiled, and TCRdb retains in-frame clones only, with some absent. The data contain about 55,000 clones, approximately 84% of them seen just once; the ten biggest clones take up 6% to 7.5%. The sample in question was peripheral blood, obtained from a patient treated with radiotherapy plus ipilimumab. The source of these receptors is a human donor with non-small cell lung cancer whose response to radiotherapy plus ipilimumab could not be evaluated.

Only one count was recorded for this clone. The CDR3: CASSLEPGNVYEQYF. CDR3 DNA sequence: TGTGCCAGCAGCTTGGAGCCAGGGAATGTCTACGAGCAGTACTTC. The J gene is TRBJ2-7, the V gene TRBV5-4; D perhaps matches TRBD1 (5 bases). Trimming removed 0 bases at V and 3 bases at J, with 13 bases between. This CDR3 has 15 amino acids. CDR1 and CDR2 (germline): SGHNT, YYREEE (reference sequence). The full variable domain, its missing parts supplied by reference TRBV5-4 and TRBJ2-7, is ETGVTQSPTHLIKTRGQQVTLRCSSQSGHNTVSWYQQALGQGPQFIFQYYREEENGRGNFPPRFSGLQFPNYSSELNVNALELDDSALYLCASSLEPGNVYEQYFGPGTRLTVT.

This chain links TRBV29-1 with TRBJ1-2; D might be TRBD1 (6 bases). The CDR3 is 12 residues long. Germline V gene sequence: CDR1 SQVTM, CDR2 ANQGSEA. The CDR3 protein is CSSGQGPGGYTF. CDR3 in DNA: TGCAGTTCAGGGCAGGGGCCGGGGGGCTACACCTTC.

For the CDR3, the DNA is TGTGCCAGCAGTTTAGAGGGCCAGCAGCCCCAGCATTTT. Amino acid sequence: CASSLEGQQPQHF. The chain couples TRBV27 to TRBJ1-5; D gene uncertain. Germline V lookup: CDR1 MNHEY, CDR2 SMNVEV (reference sequence). V gave up 2 bases and J gave up 7 bases, with 9 bases separating them. The CDR3 is 13 residues long.

The rearrangement uses TRBV6-1 and TRBJ1-2; unclear D gene. The germline V gene encodes CDR1 MNHNS and CDR2 SASEGT. CDR3 size: 13 residues. V was trimmed by 6 bases and J by 1 base, leaving 9 bases between them. The CDR3 nucleotides are TGTGCCAGCAGGAACACAGATAACTATGGCTACACCTTC. Amino acids: CASRNTDNYGYTF.

CDR3 nucleotides: TGTGCCAGCAGCTCGGGACTAGCGGGATTGGATGAGCAGTTCTTC. Protein: CASSSGLAGLDEQFF. This chain uses TRBV7-9 with TRBJ2-1; 13 positions match TRBD2. The germline V gene encodes CDR1 SEHNR and CDR2 FQNEAQ (reference sequence). The CDR3 totals 15 residues. J was trimmed by 8 bases and V by 4 bases; bases with no gene match: 5. The full variable domain, its missing parts supplied by reference TRBV7-9 and TRBJ2-1, is DTGVSQNPRHKITKRGQNVTFRCDPISEHNRLYWYRQTLGQGPEFLTYFQNEAQLEKSRLLSDRFSAERPKGSFSTLEIQRTEQGDSAMYLCASSSGLAGLDEQFFGPGTRLTVL.

This chain joins TRBV10-1 and TRBJ1-3; a weak D match, TRBD1 (6 bases). The CDR3 contains 14 residues. Trimming removed 3 bases at V and 0 bases at J, with 6 bases between. Germline lookup yields CDR1 WNHNN and CDR2 SYGVQD (reference sequence). CDR3 residues: CASSEQGSGNTIYF. CDR3 coding DNA: TGCGCCAGCAGTGAACAGGGCTCTGGAAACACCATATATTTT.

The chain recombines TRBV25-1 with TRBJ2-3; 9 bases fit TRBD2. V lost 6 bases to trimming and J lost 2 bases; unmatched junction nucleotides: 6. The CDR3 sequence is 15 residues long. Germline CDR1 and CDR2: MGHDK and SYGVNS. The CDR3 bases are TGTGCCAGCAGCGGCGGGGGGGCGTCCACAGATACGCAGTATTTT. This encodes CASSGGGASTDTQYF.

The table lists this clone with a few counts. This chain connects TRBV19 to TRBJ2-2; D uncertain. Germline V CDR1 and CDR2: LNHDA, SQIVND (reference sequence). Trimming removed 3 bases from V and 7 bases from J, with 12 bases in between. This CDR3 has 14 amino acids. The CDR3 reads CASSISRGGGELFF. CDR3 DNA: TGTGCCAGTAGTATTTCCCGAGGTGGCGGGGAGCTGTTTTTT.

The chain combines TRBV18 with TRBJ2-6, with a weak D call TRBD2 (6 bases). Germline V lookup: CDR1 KGHSH, CDR2 LQKENI. The length of the CDR3 is 17 residues. V lost 5 bases and J lost 0, with 14 bases in between. CDR3 DNA: TGTGCCAGCTCAGGAGGGCAGGAGGGCTCTGGGGCCAACGTCCTGACTTTC. Protein product: CASSGGQEGSGANVLTF.

The chain is built from TRBV27 and TRBJ2-7; TRBD1 matches at 9 bases. V lost 6 bases to trimming and J lost 3 bases; unmatched junction nucleotides: 12. The CDR3 has 16 amino acids. The germline gives CDR1 MNHEY, CDR2 SMNVEV (reference sequence). The CDR3 DNA reads as TGTGCCAGCAGCCCTACAGGGGGCGGTGACTACTACGAGCAGTACTTC. Protein product: CASSPTGGGDYYEQYF.

This clone was picked up one time. The chain uses TRBV10-3 and TRBJ2-2, with TRBD1 identical over 8 bases. The CDR3 covers 16 residues. V shed 2 bases and J 1 base; nucleotides not matched to a gene: 3. The germline V gene has CDR1 ENHRY and CDR2 SYGVKD. CDR3 protein: CAISERGTGNTGELFF. Written as DNA, the CDR3 is TGTGCCATCAGTGAGCGCGGGACAGGGAACACCGGGGAGCTGTTTTTT.

The chain carries TRBV6-6 and TRBJ2-5; D is unclear. The V gene lost 5 bases and the J gene lost 2 bases, with 3 bases spanning the gap. This CDR3 is built from 11 residues. Germline V gene data show CDR1 as MNHNY and CDR2 as SVGAGI (reference sequence). The CDR3 DNA reads TGTGCCAGCAGTCAGCAAGAGACCCAGTACTTC. It encodes CASSQQETQYF.

The rearrangement uses TRBV7-9 and TRBJ2-5, with 7 bases that match TRBD2. Per the germline V gene, CDR1 is SEHNR and CDR2 is FQNEAQ (reference sequence). The ends lost 1 base at V and 4 bases at J; junction bases unmatched: 15. This CDR3 comprises 18 residues. In nucleotides, the CDR3 is TGTGCCAGCAGCTTAGGTTCTAGGTGGGGAGGGGCTCCAGAGACCCAGTACTTC. Residues: CASSLGSRWGGAPETQYF.

The chain uses TRBV5-1 and TRBJ2-5, with D perhaps matching TRBD2 (7 bases). The germline CDR1 and CDR2 sequences are SGHRS and YFSETQ. V gave up 3 bases and J gave up 3 bases, with 15 bases separating them. This CDR3 spans 15 amino acids. The CDR3 here is CASSSSGGGEETQYF. CDR3 coding DNA: TGCGCCAGCAGCTCTTCAGGAGGGGGGGAAGAGACCCAGTACTTC.